What follows describes a single T cell receptor beta chain. The sample is drawn from a study of blood T cell repertoires in COVID-19. About the study: The analysed material was cDNA or gDNA that came from T cells, B-cell-depleted T cells, or PBMCs.

Source study methods: How many nucleated cells were present was estimated from reference gene primer amplification. Assay: immunoSEQ multiplex PCR; the TCRdb copy retains only in-frame clones and omits some. The DNA gave D and trimming, while V, J and clone size come from that table. The sample lists 140,000 to 150,000 clones; 80% to 90% were seen once. This CDR3 region has 14 residues. Trimming took 5 bases from V and 11 from J; bases not matched to a gene: 9. Germline V gene sequence: CDR1 SGHTA, CDR2 FQGNSA. Source material: peripheral blood. This receptor was obtained from a woman aged 55-69 years with COVID-19, enrolled during active disease. The genes are TRBV7-2 and TRBJ1-4; 9 bases align to TRBD1. CDR3 bases: TGTGCCAGCAGCCCCGGGACAGGGCCCCTCAAACTGTTTTTT. It codes for CASSPGTGPLKLFF.